These T cell receptor beta chains were read from a single sample in a study of cytomegalovirus exposure and HLA in healthy donors. Only in-frame clones appear in the TCRdb table, and some are missing; sequencing was by immunoSEQ multiplex PCR. The data hold about 170,000 clones, with about 87% observed a single time. The sample was PBMCs. All receptors come from a woman aged 25 to 39 in good health and CMV-seronegative. Both conserved end residues are part of each CDR3. A D gene is named only where the DNA matches it firmly. Clone size appears in some rows only: once, few, many, or a class for an expanded clone.

j_gene: TRBJ2-1; d_gene: TRBD1; v_gene: TRBV6-5; abundance: once; CDR3nt: TGTGCCAGCAGTTCCGGGACAGGGTGGTTCTTC; CDR3aa: CASSSGTGWFF
j_gene: TRBJ2-3; d_gene: NA; v_gene: TRBV13; abundance: NA; CDR3nt: TGTGCCAGCTTCATTAATGGCGATACGCAGTATTTT; CDR3aa: CASFINGDTQYF
j_gene: TRBJ1-1; d_gene: NA; v_gene: TRBV5-6; abundance: NA; CDR3nt: TGTGCCAGCAGCTGGCGGGTTCAGGGGCCTAACACTGAAGCTTTCTTT; CDR3aa: CASSWRVQGPNTEAFF
j_gene: TRBJ2-5; d_gene: NA; v_gene: TRBV9; abundance: once; CDR3nt: TGTGCCAGCAGCTCCCGGGGGGCGGGAGAGACCCAGTACTTC; CDR3aa: CASSSRGAGETQYF
j_gene: TRBJ2-1; d_gene: NA; v_gene: TRBV29-1; abundance: NA; CDR3nt: TGCAGCGTTGGCCGGGTCGGGGGGCCCTACAATGAGCAGTTCTTC; CDR3aa: CSVGRVGGPYNEQFF
j_gene: TRBJ1-5; d_gene: NA; v_gene: TRBV7-6; abundance: NA; CDR3nt: TGTGCCAGCAGCTTGTGGCTCAATCAGCCCCAGCATTTT; CDR3aa: CASSLWLNQPQHF
j_gene: TRBJ1-2; d_gene: TRBD1; v_gene: TRBV19; abundance: NA; CDR3nt: TGTGCCAGTAGTATGGCAGGGGGCGACTATGGCTACACCTTC; CDR3aa: CASSMAGGDYGYTF
j_gene: TRBJ1-1; d_gene: NA; v_gene: TRBV6-6; abundance: NA; CDR3nt: TGTGCCAGCAGAGTAGGCGGGGGTAGTGAAGCTTTCTTT; CDR3aa: CASRVGGGSEAFF
j_gene: TRBJ2-1; d_gene: TRBD2; v_gene: TRBV5-4; abundance: NA; CDR3nt: TGTGCCAGCAGCGGAGGGACTAGCGGGGAGGTATACAATGAGCAGTTCTTC; CDR3aa: CASSGGTSGEVYNEQFF
j_gene: TRBJ2-1; d_gene: TRBD2; v_gene: TRBV6-6; abundance: NA; CDR3nt: TGTGCCAGCAGTTATTCGCCCGGGGGGTCAGTGCCTAGTAGGTTCTTC; CDR3aa: CASSYSPGGSVPSRFF
j_gene: TRBJ2-3; d_gene: TRBD1; v_gene: TRBV15; abundance: NA; CDR3nt: TGTGCCACCAGCAGATCCGGGACAGACACAGCAGATACGCAGTATTTT; CDR3aa: CATSRSGTDTADTQYF
j_gene: TRBJ1-2; d_gene: TRBD1; v_gene: TRBV19; abundance: NA; CDR3nt: TGTGCCAGTAGTATGGAAGACAGGGGGCAGAACTATGGCTACACCTTC; CDR3aa: CASSMEDRGQNYGYTF
j_gene: TRBJ2-7; d_gene: NA; v_gene: TRBV11-2; abundance: NA; CDR3nt: TGTGCCAGCAGCTTAGGCCCACTCTACGAGCAGTACTTC; CDR3aa: CASSLGPLYEQYF
j_gene: TRBJ1-6; d_gene: NA; v_gene: TRBV2; abundance: NA; CDR3nt: TGTGCCAGCAAGCCCGCGGGGAGGTATTCACCCCTCCACTTT; CDR3aa: CASKPAGRYSPLHF
j_gene: TRBJ2-5; d_gene: TRBD2; v_gene: TRBV7-9; abundance: NA; CDR3nt: TGTGCCAGCAGCCCTGGGGGGGGCCAAGAGACCCAGTACTTC; CDR3aa: CASSPGGGQETQYF
j_gene: TRBJ1-5; d_gene: NA; v_gene: TRBV19; abundance: NA; CDR3nt: TGTGCCAGTAAGGGGTGGGGAGGGGACAATCAGCCCCAGCATTTT; CDR3aa: CASKGWGGDNQPQHF
j_gene: TRBJ1-4; d_gene: NA; v_gene: TRBV7-9; abundance: NA; CDR3nt: TGTGCCAGCAGCCCGCTATCGGGAACTAATGAAAAACTGTTTTTT; CDR3aa: CASSPLSGTNEKLFF
j_gene: TRBJ2-1; d_gene: NA; v_gene: TRBV9; abundance: NA; CDR3nt: TGTGCCAGCAGCGGACTTAACAATGAGCAGTTCTTC; CDR3aa: CASSGLNNEQFF
j_gene: TRBJ2-2; d_gene: TRBD1; v_gene: TRBV12-5; abundance: NA; CDR3nt: TGTGCTAGTGGTTTGGGAGAGGGACAGGGTATCGGGGAGCTGTTTTTT; CDR3aa: CASGLGEGQGIGELFF
j_gene: TRBJ2-5; d_gene: TRBD1; v_gene: TRBV14; abundance: once; CDR3nt: TGTGCCAGCAGCCAAGATTCCCCGGGACAGGGGATGGAGACCCAGTACTTC; CDR3aa: CASSQDSPGQGMETQYF
j_gene: TRBJ2-2; d_gene: NA; v_gene: TRBV6-1; abundance: NA; CDR3nt: TGTGCCTGCGGAGAGTTTAACACCGGGGAGCTGTTTTTT; CDR3aa: CACGEFNTGELFF
j_gene: TRBJ2-7; d_gene: TRBD1; v_gene: TRBV5-5; abundance: NA; CDR3nt: TGTGCCAGCAGCATGACAGGGGGCCGATACGAGCAGTACTTC; CDR3aa: CASSMTGGRYEQYF
j_gene: TRBJ2-3; d_gene: NA; v_gene: TRBV6-4; abundance: NA; CDR3nt: TGTGCCAGCAGTGTGGGGAGCGAGACAGATACGCAGTATTTT; CDR3aa: CASSVGSETDTQYF
j_gene: TRBJ2-3; d_gene: TRBD1; v_gene: TRBV5-6; abundance: NA; CDR3nt: TGTGCCACTAGACAGGGAACAGATACGCAGTATTTT; CDR3aa: CATRQGTDTQYF
j_gene: TRBJ1-1; d_gene: TRBD1; v_gene: TRBV5-6; abundance: NA; CDR3nt: TGTGCCAGCAGCTCGAAAACTGGACAGGGGAGGGAGAACACTGAAGCTTTCTTT; CDR3aa: CASSSKTGQGRENTEAFF
j_gene: TRBJ1-2; d_gene: NA; v_gene: TRBV2; abundance: few; CDR3nt: TGTGCCAGCAGTGAGGGCTCCTATGGCTACACCTTC; CDR3aa: CASSEGSYGYTF
j_gene: TRBJ2-1; d_gene: NA; v_gene: TRBV6-4; abundance: NA; CDR3nt: TGTGCCAGCAGTGATCCTCCCTACAATGAGCAGTTCTTC; CDR3aa: CASSDPPYNEQFF
j_gene: TRBJ2-2; d_gene: NA; v_gene: TRBV7-2; abundance: NA; CDR3nt: TGTGCCAGCAGCTTAGGGCCCCAAGGGGTATCCGGGGAGCTGTTTTTT; CDR3aa: CASSLGPQGVSGELFF
j_gene: TRBJ2-3; d_gene: TRBD2; v_gene: TRBV27; abundance: NA; CDR3nt: TGTGCCAGCAGTTTTATAAGTGGCCTGGTAGCGGGGGGCACAGATACGCAGTATTTT; CDR3aa: CASSFISGLVAGGTDTQYF
j_gene: TRBJ2-1; d_gene: TRBD2; v_gene: TRBV4-1; abundance: once; CDR3nt: TGCGCCAGCAGGAAGGGACTAGCGGGGAGAACGACTTACAATGAGCAGTTCTTC; CDR3aa: CASRKGLAGRTTYNEQFF
j_gene: TRBJ1-5; d_gene: NA; v_gene: TRBV7-2; abundance: NA; CDR3nt: TGTGCCAGCAGCTTACGGACGGGAAATCAGCCCCAGCATTTT; CDR3aa: CASSLRTGNQPQHF
j_gene: TRBJ2-3; d_gene: TRBD2; v_gene: TRBV7-9; abundance: once; CDR3nt: TGTGCCAGCAGCTTAGCCTCCTTAGTAGCGGGGGAGCGCAGTACGCAGTATTTT; CDR3aa: CASSLASLVAGERSTQYF
j_gene: TRBJ1-4; d_gene: NA; v_gene: TRBV6-5; abundance: NA; CDR3nt: TGTGCCAGCAGCCCTTCCGGGGTACCTAATGAAAAACTGTTTTTT; CDR3aa: CASSPSGVPNEKLFF
j_gene: TRBJ1-4; d_gene: TRBD1; v_gene: TRBV4-3; abundance: NA; CDR3nt: TGCGCCAGCAGCCAGGTCCCCGGGACAGTCAATGAAAAACTGTTTTTT; CDR3aa: CASSQVPGTVNEKLFF
j_gene: TRBJ2-1; d_gene: TRBD2; v_gene: TRBV19; abundance: NA; CDR3nt: TGTGCCAGTAGTATAGTTAGCGGGGGGATTAATGAGCAGTTCTTC; CDR3aa: CASSIVSGGINEQFF
j_gene: TRBJ2-2; d_gene: NA; v_gene: TRBV30; abundance: NA; CDR3nt: TGTGCCTGGTCGGGGATGGGGGAGCTGTTTTTT; CDR3aa: CAWSGMGELFF
j_gene: TRBJ2-3; d_gene: TRBD2; v_gene: TRBV5-6; abundance: NA; CDR3nt: TGTGCCAGCATCCTTCTTACCGGGACTAGTGATATACCGCAGTATTTT; CDR3aa: CASILLTGTSDIPQYF
j_gene: TRBJ1-1; d_gene: NA; v_gene: TRBV5-4; abundance: NA; CDR3nt: TGTGCCAGCAGCTTGGACAGCACTGAAGCTTTCTTT; CDR3aa: CASSLDSTEAFF
j_gene: TRBJ2-1; d_gene: TRBD2; v_gene: TRBV19; abundance: NA; CDR3nt: TGTGCCAGCTCAGGGACTAGCGGGGGGTTCTCCTACAATGAGCAGTTCTTC; CDR3aa: CASSGTSGGFSYNEQFF
j_gene: TRBJ2-7; d_gene: TRBD1; v_gene: TRBV5-6; abundance: NA; CDR3nt: TGTGCCAGCAGCGTCAGGGGGTTTGCCTACGAGCAGTACTTC; CDR3aa: CASSVRGFAYEQYF
j_gene: TRBJ2-1; d_gene: TRBD1; v_gene: TRBV4-2; abundance: NA; CDR3nt: TGTGCCAGCAGCCAGGACCGCGGGACAGGGTCCTACAATGAGCAGTTCTTC; CDR3aa: CASSQDRGTGSYNEQFF
j_gene: TRBJ2-3; d_gene: TRBD2; v_gene: TRBV5-4; abundance: once; CDR3nt: TGTGCCAGCAGCCAACAATTAGCGGGGGCTAGCACAGATACGCAGTATTTT; CDR3aa: CASSQQLAGASTDTQYF
j_gene: TRBJ1-1; d_gene: NA; v_gene: TRBV6-5; abundance: NA; CDR3nt: TGTGCCAGCAGTTGGGGAGTGCGAGGGTGGAGCACTGAAGCTTTCTTT; CDR3aa: CASSWGVRGWSTEAFF
j_gene: TRBJ1-5; d_gene: NA; v_gene: TRBV30; abundance: few; CDR3nt: TGTGCCTGGAGTGTACGATCGGGGATGAATCAGCCCCAGCATTTT; CDR3aa: CAWSVRSGMNQPQHF
j_gene: TRBJ1-2; d_gene: TRBD1; v_gene: TRBV5-1; abundance: NA; CDR3nt: TGCGCCAGCAGCACTACCAAGGGACAGGGAGGATATGGCTACACCTTC; CDR3aa: CASSTTKGQGGYGYTF
j_gene: TRBJ1-3; d_gene: NA; v_gene: TRBV14; abundance: once; CDR3nt: TGTGCCAGCAGCCCCACGGGGTGGATAAACACCATATATTTT; CDR3aa: CASSPTGWINTIYF
j_gene: TRBJ2-7; d_gene: NA; v_gene: TRBV4-1; abundance: once; CDR3nt: TGCGCCAGCAGCTCAGTGACCTACGAGCAGTACTTC; CDR3aa: CASSSVTYEQYF
j_gene: TRBJ1-3; d_gene: NA; v_gene: TRBV27; abundance: NA; CDR3nt: TGTGCCAGCAGTTTATATGGGCTGGCTGGAAACACCATATATTTT; CDR3aa: CASSLYGLAGNTIYF